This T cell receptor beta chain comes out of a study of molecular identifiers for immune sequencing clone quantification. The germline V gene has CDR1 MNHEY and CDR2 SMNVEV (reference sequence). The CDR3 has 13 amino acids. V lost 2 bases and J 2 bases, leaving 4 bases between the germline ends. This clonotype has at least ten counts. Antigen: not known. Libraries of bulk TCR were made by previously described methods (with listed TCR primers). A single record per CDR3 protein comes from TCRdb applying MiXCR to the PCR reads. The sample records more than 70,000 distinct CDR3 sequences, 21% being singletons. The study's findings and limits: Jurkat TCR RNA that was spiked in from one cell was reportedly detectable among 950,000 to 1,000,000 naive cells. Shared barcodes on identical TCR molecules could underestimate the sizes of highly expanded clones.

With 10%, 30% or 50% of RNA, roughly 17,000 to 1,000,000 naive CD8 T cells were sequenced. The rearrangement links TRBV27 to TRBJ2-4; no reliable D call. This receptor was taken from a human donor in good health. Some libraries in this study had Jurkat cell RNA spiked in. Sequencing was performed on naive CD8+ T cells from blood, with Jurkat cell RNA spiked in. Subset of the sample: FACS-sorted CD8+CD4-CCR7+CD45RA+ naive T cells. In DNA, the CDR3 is TGTGCCAGCAGTTTAAACCCCAAAAACATTCAGTACTTC. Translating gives CASSLNPKNIQYF.